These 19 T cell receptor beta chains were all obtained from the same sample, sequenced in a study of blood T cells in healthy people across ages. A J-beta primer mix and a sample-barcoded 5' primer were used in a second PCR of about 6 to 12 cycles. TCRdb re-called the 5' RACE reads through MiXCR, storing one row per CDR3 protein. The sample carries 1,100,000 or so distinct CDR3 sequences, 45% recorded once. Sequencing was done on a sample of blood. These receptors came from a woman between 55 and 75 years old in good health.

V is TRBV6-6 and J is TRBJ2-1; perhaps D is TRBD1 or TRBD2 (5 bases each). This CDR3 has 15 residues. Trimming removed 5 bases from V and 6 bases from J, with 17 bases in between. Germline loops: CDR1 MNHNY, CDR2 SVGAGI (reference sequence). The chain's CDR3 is CASSNRDGTINEQFF. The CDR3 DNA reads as TGTGCCAGCAGTAACCGGGACGGTACCATCAATGAGCAGTTCTTC.

The CDR3 here is CASSQREGSGGYTF. The CDR3 bases are TGCGCCAGCAGCCAACGGGAAGGGAGTGGCGGCTACACCTTC. The chain joins TRBV4-1 to TRBJ1-2; D is uncertain. This CDR3 spans 14 amino acids. The ends were cut back, 2 bases at V and 8 bases at J, with 15 bases in the middle. The germline V gene has CDR1 MGHRA and CDR2 YSYEKL.

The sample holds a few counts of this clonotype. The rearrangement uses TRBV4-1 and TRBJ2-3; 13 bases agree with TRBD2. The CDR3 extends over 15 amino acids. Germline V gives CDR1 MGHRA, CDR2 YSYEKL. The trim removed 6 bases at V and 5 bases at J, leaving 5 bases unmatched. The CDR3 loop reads CASREGLAGKDTQYF. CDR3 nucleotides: TGCGCCAGCAGGGAGGGACTAGCGGGAAAAGATACGCAGTATTTT.

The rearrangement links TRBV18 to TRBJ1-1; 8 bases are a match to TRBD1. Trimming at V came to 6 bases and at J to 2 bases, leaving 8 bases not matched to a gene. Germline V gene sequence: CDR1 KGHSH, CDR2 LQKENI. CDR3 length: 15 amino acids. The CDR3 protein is CASSQGQVPNTEAFF. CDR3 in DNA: TGTGCCAGCTCTCAGGGACAGGTCCCCAACACTGAAGCTTTCTTT. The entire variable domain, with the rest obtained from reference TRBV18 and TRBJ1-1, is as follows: NAGVMQNPRHLVRRRGQEARLRCSPMKGHSHVYWYRQLPEEGLKFMVYLQKENIIDESGMPKERFSAEFPKEGPSILRIQQVVRGDSAAYFCASSQGQVPNTEAFFGQGTRLTVV.

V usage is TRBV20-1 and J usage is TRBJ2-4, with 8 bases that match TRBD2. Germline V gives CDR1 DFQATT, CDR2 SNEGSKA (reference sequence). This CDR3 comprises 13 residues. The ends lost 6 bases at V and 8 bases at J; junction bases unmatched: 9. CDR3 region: CSAPREDRDIQYF. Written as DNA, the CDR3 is TGCAGTGCCCCGCGGGAGGATCGTGACATTCAGTACTTC.

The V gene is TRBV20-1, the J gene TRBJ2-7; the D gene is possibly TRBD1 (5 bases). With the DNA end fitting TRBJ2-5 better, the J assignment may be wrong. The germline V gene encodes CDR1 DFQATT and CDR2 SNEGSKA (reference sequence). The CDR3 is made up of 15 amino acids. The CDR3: CSARQRRQFTETQYF. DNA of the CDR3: TGCAGTGCTAGACAGCGCCGACAGTTTACAGAGACCCAGTACTTC.

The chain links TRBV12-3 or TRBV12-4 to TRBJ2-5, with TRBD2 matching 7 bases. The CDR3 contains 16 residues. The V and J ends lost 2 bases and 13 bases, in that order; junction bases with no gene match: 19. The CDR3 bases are TGTGCCAGCAGTTTAAGCGGGGAGGGCCGAGGCAATGAGCGGTACTTC. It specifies CASSLSGEGRGNERYF.

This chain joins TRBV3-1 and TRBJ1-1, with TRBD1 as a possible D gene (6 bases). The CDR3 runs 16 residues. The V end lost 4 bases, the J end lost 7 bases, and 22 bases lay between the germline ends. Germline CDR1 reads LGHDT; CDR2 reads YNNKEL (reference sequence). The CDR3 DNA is TGTGCCAGCAGCCCAAGAAGGGGCGGGGGCCTCGATGAAGCTTTCTTT. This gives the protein CASSPRRGGGLDEAFF.

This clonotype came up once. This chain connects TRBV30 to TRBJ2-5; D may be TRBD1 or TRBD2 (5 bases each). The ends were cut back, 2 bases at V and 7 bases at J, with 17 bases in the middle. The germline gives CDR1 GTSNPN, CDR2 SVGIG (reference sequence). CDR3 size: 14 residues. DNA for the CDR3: TGTGCCTGGAGTAATAGTGGGGGTTGGGGGACCCAGTACTTC. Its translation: CAWSNSGGWGTQYF.

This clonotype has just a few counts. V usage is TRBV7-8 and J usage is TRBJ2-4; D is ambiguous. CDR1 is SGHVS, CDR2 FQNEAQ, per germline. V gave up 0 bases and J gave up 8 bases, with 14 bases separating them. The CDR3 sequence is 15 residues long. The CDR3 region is CASSLAGRTRDIQYF. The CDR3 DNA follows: TGTGCCAGCAGCTTAGCCGGCAGAACGAGAGACATTCAGTACTTC. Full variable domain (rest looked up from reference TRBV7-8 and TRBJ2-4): GAGVSQSPRYKVAKRGQDVALRCDPISGHVSLFWYQQALGQGPEFLTYFQNEAQLDKSGLPSDRFFAERPEGSVSTLKIQRTQQEDSAVYLCASSLAGRTRDIQYFGAGTRLSVL.

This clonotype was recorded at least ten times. The CDR3 nucleotides read TGTGCCAGCAGCACGGGACAGGGCTATGGCTACACCTTC. Protein: CASSTGQGYGYTF. J is TRBJ1-2 and V is TRBV12-3 or TRBV12-4; 9 nucleotides align to TRBD1. V lost 6 bases to trimming and J lost 4 bases; unmatched junction nucleotides: 3. The CDR3 has 13 amino acids.

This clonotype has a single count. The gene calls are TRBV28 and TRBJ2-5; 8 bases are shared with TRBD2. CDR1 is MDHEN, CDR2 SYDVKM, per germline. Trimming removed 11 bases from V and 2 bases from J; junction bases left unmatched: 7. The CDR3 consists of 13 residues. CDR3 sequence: CAGASGRQETQYF. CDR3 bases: TGTGCCGGAGCTAGCGGGCGACAAGAGACCCAGTACTTC. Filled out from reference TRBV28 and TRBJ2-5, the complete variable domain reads DVKVTQSSRYLVKRTGEKVFLECVQDMDHENMFWYRQDPGLGLRLIYFSYDVKMKEKGDIPEGYSVSREKKERFSLILESASTNQTSMYLCAGASGRQETQYFGPGTRLLVL.

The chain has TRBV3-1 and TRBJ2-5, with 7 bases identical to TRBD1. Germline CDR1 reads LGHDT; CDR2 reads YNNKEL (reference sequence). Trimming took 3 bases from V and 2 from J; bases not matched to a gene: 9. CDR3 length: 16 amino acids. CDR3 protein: CASSQDGQAVQETQYF. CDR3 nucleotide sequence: TGTGCCAGCAGCCAGGATGGACAGGCCGTACAAGAGACCCAGTACTTC.

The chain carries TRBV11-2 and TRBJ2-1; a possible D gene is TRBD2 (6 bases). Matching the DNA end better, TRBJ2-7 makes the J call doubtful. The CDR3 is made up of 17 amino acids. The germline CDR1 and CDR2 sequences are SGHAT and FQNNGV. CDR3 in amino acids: CASSLALAYSSYNEQYF. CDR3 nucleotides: TGTGCCAGCAGCTTAGCGCTAGCGTATAGCTCCTACAATGAGCAGTACTTC.

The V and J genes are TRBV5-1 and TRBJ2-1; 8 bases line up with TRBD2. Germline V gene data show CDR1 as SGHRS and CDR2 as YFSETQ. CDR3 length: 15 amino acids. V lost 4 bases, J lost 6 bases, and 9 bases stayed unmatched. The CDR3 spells CASSRGLAVRNEQFF. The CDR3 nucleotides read TGCGCCAGCAGCCGCGGACTAGCTGTTCGCAATGAGCAGTTCTTC.

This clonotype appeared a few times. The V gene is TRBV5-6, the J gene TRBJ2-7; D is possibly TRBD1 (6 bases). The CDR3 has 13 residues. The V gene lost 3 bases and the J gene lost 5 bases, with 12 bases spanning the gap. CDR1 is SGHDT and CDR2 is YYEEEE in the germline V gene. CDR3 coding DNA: TGTGCCAGCAGCTCCAACAGGGTCGACGAGCAGTACTTC. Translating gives CASSSNRVDEQYF.

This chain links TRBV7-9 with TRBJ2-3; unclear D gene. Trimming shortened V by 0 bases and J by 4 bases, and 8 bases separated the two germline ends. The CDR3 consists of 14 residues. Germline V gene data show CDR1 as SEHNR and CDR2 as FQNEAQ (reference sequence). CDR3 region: CASSLARQSDTQYF. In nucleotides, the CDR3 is TGTGCCAGCAGCTTAGCCAGGCAATCAGATACGCAGTATTTT. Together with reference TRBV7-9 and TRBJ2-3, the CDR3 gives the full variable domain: DTGVSQNPRHKITKRGQNVTFRCDPISEHNRLYWYRQTLGQGPEFLTYFQNEAQLEKSRLLSDRFSAERPKGSFSTLEIQRTEQGDSAMYLCASSLARQSDTQYFGPGTRLTVL.

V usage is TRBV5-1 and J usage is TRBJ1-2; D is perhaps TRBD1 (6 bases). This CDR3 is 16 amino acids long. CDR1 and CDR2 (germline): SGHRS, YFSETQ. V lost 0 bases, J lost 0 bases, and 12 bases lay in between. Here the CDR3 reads CASSLVDSHTNYGYTF. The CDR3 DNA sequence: TGCGCCAGCAGCTTGGTGGACAGCCATACTAACTATGGCTACACCTTC.

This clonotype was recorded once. CDR3 DNA sequence: TGCGCCAGCAGTGGAGAGGGAGGGACCCAGTACTTC. This codes for CASSGEGGTQYF. The chain links TRBV10-2 to TRBJ2-4; D may be TRBD2 (6 bases). The J call may be faulty, since TRBJ2-5 better matches the DNA end. In germline, CDR1 is WSHSY, CDR2 SAAADI. This CDR3 region has 12 residues.